The 30 T cell receptor beta chains below come from one sample, sequenced in a study of T cell responses to AZD1222 COVID-19 vaccine. Measured with immunoSEQ multiplex PCR; TCRdb has only the in-frame clones, and not every one. Of under 200,000 clones listed, roughly 94% are singletons. The sample was peripheral blood, taken 28 days after the second AZD1222 dose. The receptors shown here come from an adult who received the AZD1222 COVID-19 vaccine.

CDR3 bases: TGTGCCTGGAGTCCCCTGACAGGTCATGGCTACACCTTC. Protein sequence: CAWSPLTGHGYTF. The chain uses TRBV30 and TRBJ1-2, with D possibly TRBD1 on 6 matching bases. The CDR3 consists of 13 residues. The V gene lost 2 bases and the J gene lost 6 bases, with 13 bases spanning the gap. Germline CDR1 and CDR2: GTSNPN and SVGIG (reference sequence).

In DNA, the CDR3 is TGCAGCGTTACTAGGTACAATGAGCAGTTCTTC. Its translation: CSVTRYNEQFF. The rearrangement links TRBV29-1 to TRBJ2-1, with a weak D call TRBD2 (5 bases). V dropped 5 bases and J dropped 4 bases, with 6 bases sitting between them. The CDR3 is 11 amino acids. Germline V gene lookup returns CDR1 SQVTM and CDR2 ANQGSEA.

The V and J genes are TRBV7-3 and TRBJ2-1, with D perhaps matching TRBD2 (6 bases). V lost 5 bases, J lost 0 bases, and 14 bases lay in between. This CDR3 contains 16 residues. Germline values: CDR1 SGHTA, CDR2 FQGTGA. CDR3 bases: TGTGCCAGCAGCCCGTTGGCGGGGAGCTCCTACAATGAGCAGTTCTTC. Protein sequence: CASSPLAGSSYNEQFF. The complete variable domain, with remaining parts taken from reference TRBV7-3 and TRBJ2-1, reads GAGVSQTPSNKVTEKGKYVELRCDPISGHTALYWYRQSLGQGPEFLIYFQGTGAADDSGLPNDRFFAVRPEGSVSTLKIQRTERGDSAVYLCASSPLAGSSYNEQFFGPGTRLTVL.

The rearrangement links TRBV19 to TRBJ2-3; D might be TRBD2 (6 bases). The CDR3 contains 16 residues. The V end was cut by 3 bases, the J end by 1 base, with 14 bases between. From germline, CDR1 is LNHDA and CDR2 SQIVND (reference sequence). CDR3 sequence (DNA): TGTGCCAGTAGTATCGGTCTTGGCGGGGGCACAGATACGCAGTATTTT. Translating it yields CASSIGLGGGTDTQYF.

V is TRBV5-1 and J is TRBJ1-5, with no clear D. The CDR3 loop spans 13 amino acids. Trimming took off 0 bases at V and 5 bases at J, with 6 bases between the two ends. Germline V gene data show CDR1 as SGHRS and CDR2 as YFSETQ. This chain's CDR3 is CASSLGIDQPQHF. The DNA of the CDR3 is TGCGCCAGCAGCTTGGGCATAGATCAGCCCCAGCATTTT.

The genes are TRBV4-2 and TRBJ2-1; 7 bases match TRBD2. This CDR3 comprises 16 residues. The J segment lost 8 bases and the V segment lost 7 bases, leaving 17 bases of the junction unmatched. Looked up from germline, CDR1 is LGHNA and CDR2 is YNFKEQ. CDR3 coding DNA: TGTGCCAGCACCCGAAGACTAGCAAGCCCCTCCCATGAGCAGTTCTTC. This gives the protein CASTRRLASPSHEQFF.

The V call is TRBV27, the J call TRBJ1-2, with 11 bases fitting TRBD1. CDR1 and CDR2 (germline): MNHEY, SMNVEV (reference sequence). The CDR3 is 15 residues long. V shed 0 bases, J shed 4 bases, and the junction held 1 base outside the gene matches. The CDR3 spells CASSLSGTGGYGYTF. The DNA for the CDR3 is TGTGCCAGCAGTTTATCCGGGACAGGGGGCTATGGCTACACCTTC.

The chain is built from TRBV30 and TRBJ2-7, with TRBD1 matching 7 bases. V was pared by 2 bases and J by 1 base, with 8 bases of the junction left unmatched. The CDR3 is 15 amino acids. Looked up from germline, CDR1 is GTSNPN and CDR2 is SVGIG (reference sequence). DNA for the CDR3: TGTGCCTGGAGTCCTGGGGACAGACTATCCTACGAGCAGTACTTC. Translation gives CAWSPGDRLSYEQYF.

The J gene is TRBJ1-1, the V gene TRBV7-2; D is ambiguous. CDR3 length: 15 residues. Trimming stripped 4 bases from V and 3 bases from J, with 15 bases between. Germline lookup yields CDR1 SGHTA and CDR2 FQGNSA. The CDR3: CASSSSQRRHTEAFF. In nucleotides, the CDR3 is TGTGCCAGCAGCTCGTCACAGCGAAGGCACACTGAAGCTTTCTTT. Using reference TRBV7-2 and TRBJ1-1 for the parts outside the CDR3, the full variable domain is GAGVSQSPSNKVTEKGKDVELRCDPISGHTALYWYRQSLGQGLEFLIYFQGNSAPDKSGLPSDRFSAERTGGSVSTLTIQRTQQEDSAVYLCASSSSQRRHTEAFFGQGTRLTVV.

Regarding this clone: At one of its ends the junction is not consistent with the germline gene, which may arise from a read error. The chain joins TRBV29-1 to TRBJ1-2, with D tentatively TRBD1 (6 bases). There are 12 residues in the CDR3. Germline CDR1 is SQVTM and CDR2 is ANQGSEA. Written as DNA, the CDR3 is TGCAGCGTCGAAGGGACACTTTATGGCTACACCTTC. Protein product: CSVEGTLYGYTF.

The chain carries TRBV12-5 and TRBJ1-1; tentative D call: TRBD1 (5 bases). The CDR3 runs 14 residues. V was clipped by 2 bases and J by 7 bases, with 14 bases between them. Germline V CDR1 and CDR2: LGHNT, FRNRAP. The CDR3 region has the DNA TGTGCTAGTGGTTTGTCCGGGACGGCTCTTGAAGCTTTCTTT. This translates into CASGLSGTALEAFF.

This clone was seen only once. V gene TRBV7-3 combines with J gene TRBJ1-3; TRBD1 might be the D (6 bases). CDR3 length: 13 residues. The germline V gene encodes CDR1 SGHTA and CDR2 FQGTGA. Trimming removed 5 bases at V and 2 bases at J, with 7 bases between. Here the CDR3 DNA reads TGTGCCAGCAGCCAGGGGACTGGAAACACCATATATTTT. Translation gives CASSQGTGNTIYF.

This clone was observed a handful of times. The rearrangement joins TRBV4-3 to TRBJ2-6; the match to TRBD1 covers 7 bases. The ends lost 4 bases at V and 4 bases at J; junction bases unmatched: 7. The CDR3 extends over 16 amino acids. Germline lookup yields CDR1 LGHNA and CDR2 YSLEER. The CDR3 nucleotides read TGCGCCAGCAGCCCCTCCGACAGGGCCGGGGCCAACGTCCTGACTTTC. Its translation: CASSPSDRAGANVLTF.

The chain combines TRBV30 with TRBJ2-7, with 7 nucleotides matching TRBD1. The trim removed 3 bases at V and 2 bases at J, leaving 4 bases unmatched. The length of the CDR3 is 13 residues. CDR1 and CDR2 from the germline V gene are GTSNPN and SVGIG (reference sequence). The CDR3 DNA reads TGTGCCTGGAGCGGACAGGCGGCCTACGAGCAGTACTTC. It specifies CAWSGQAAYEQYF.

This rearrangement joins TRBV10-3 to TRBJ1-6; D not certain. V gave up 4 bases and J gave up 0 bases, with 4 bases separating them. Per germline, CDR1 ENHRY and CDR2 SYGVKD. This CDR3 comprises 14 residues. CDR3 residues: CAISGSSYNSPLHF. The CDR3 DNA follows: TGTGCCATCAGTGGCAGCTCCTATAATTCACCCCTCCACTTT.

V gene TRBV7-8 combines with J gene TRBJ1-1; 8 nucleotides align to TRBD1. This CDR3 spans 18 amino acids. The V gene end was trimmed by 4 bases and the J gene end by 0 bases; junction bases not matched to a gene: 13. Germline-derived CDR1 and CDR2 are SGHVS and FQNEAQ. The CDR3 sequence is CASSSLQGVRVLNTEAFF. As DNA, the CDR3 is TGTGCCAGCAGCTCTTTACAGGGGGTGAGGGTTTTGAACACTGAAGCTTTCTTT.

This clone is a singleton in its sample. The V and J genes are TRBV10-2 and TRBJ2-7, with D perhaps matching TRBD1 or TRBD2 (5 bases each). Trimming cost V 0 bases and J 9 bases, with 15 bases left between them. The CDR3 is made up of 14 amino acids. CDR1 WSHSY and CDR2 SAAADI come from the germline V gene. The CDR3 loop is CASSESKGTVGQYF. CDR3 bases: TGCGCCAGCAGTGAGTCTAAGGGGACGGTTGGGCAGTACTTC.

V gene TRBV29-1 combines with J gene TRBJ1-1, with a weak D call TRBD1 (5 bases). This CDR3 is 13 amino acids long. Trimming stripped 4 bases from V and 0 bases from J, with 9 bases between. Germline V CDR1 and CDR2: SQVTM, ANQGSEA. The CDR3 region has the DNA TGCAGCGTTGCAGGACACCTGAACACTGAAGCTTTCTTT. Its protein is CSVAGHLNTEAFF.

V is TRBV5-1 and J is TRBJ1-3; no clear D. Trimming cost V 1 base and J 0 bases, with 8 bases left between them. Germline loops: CDR1 SGHRS, CDR2 YFSETQ. CDR3 length: 15 amino acids. The CDR3 spells CASSLSGSSGNTIYF. CDR3 DNA sequence: TGCGCCAGCAGCTTGAGCGGCAGCTCTGGAAACACCATATATTTT.

The chain links TRBV6-1 to TRBJ2-3; D perhaps matches TRBD2 (5 bases). Trimming took 0 bases from V and 4 from J, leaving 11 bases between them. There are 15 residues in the CDR3. Germline V gene lookup returns CDR1 MNHNS and CDR2 SASEGT. The CDR3 region is CASSEAGVPPDTQYF. The CDR3 DNA follows: TGTGCCAGCAGTGAAGCGGGAGTTCCCCCAGATACGCAGTATTTT.

J is TRBJ2-1 and V is TRBV3-1 (or the pseudogene TRBV3-2); D unclear. Trimming removed 2 bases at V and 4 bases at J, with 3 bases between. CDR1 and CDR2 (germline): LGHDT, YNNKEL (reference sequence). This CDR3 region has 12 residues. CDR3 sequence: CASSQTYNEQFF. In nucleotides, the CDR3 is TGTGCCAGCAGCCAAACTTACAATGAGCAGTTCTTC.

The chain couples TRBV28 to TRBJ1-6, with TRBD1 identical over 7 bases. Germline trimming cut 6 bases from V and 3 bases from J; bases unmatched to any gene: 2. The length of the CDR3 is 14 residues. Per germline, CDR1 MDHEN and CDR2 SYDVKM. CDR3: CASSRDSYNSPLHF. For the CDR3, the DNA is TGTGCCAGCAGCCGGGACAGCTATAATTCACCCCTCCACTTT.

The chain combines TRBV24-1 with TRBJ2-5, with 11 bases lining up with TRBD2. Germline-derived CDR1 and CDR2 are KGHDR and SFDVKD. After removal of 4 bases from V and 4 bases from J, the junction contained 13 bases not matched to a gene. The CDR3 contains 18 residues. Written as DNA, the CDR3 is TGTGCCACCAGTGACCCGAAGGCTAGCGGGAGGAGGAGAGAGACCCAGTACTTC. It specifies CATSDPKASGRRRETQYF.

The genes are TRBV30 and TRBJ2-1; D is unclear. V lost 4 bases, J lost 9 bases, and 22 bases lay in between. Germline-derived CDR1 and CDR2 are GTSNPN and SVGIG (reference sequence). This CDR3 contains 15 residues. As DNA, the CDR3 is TGTGCCTGGAAAACCCCCCCGGTTTTGATTAGTGAGCAGTTCTTC. Translation: CAWKTPPVLISEQFF. The variable domain in full, with the rest retrieved from reference TRBV30 and TRBJ2-1, is SQTIHQWPATLVQPVGSPLSLECTVEGTSNPNLYWYRQAAGRGLQLLFYSVGIGQISSEVPQNLSASRPQDRQFILSSKKLLLSDSGFYLCAWKTPPVLISEQFFGPGTRLTVL.

V gene TRBV6-5 combines with J gene TRBJ1-5; 9 bases match TRBD1. The CDR3 runs 15 residues. Trimming removed 5 bases from V and 4 bases from J; junction bases left unmatched: 6. Germline V lookup: CDR1 MNHEY, CDR2 SVGAGI. CDR3 loop: CASSKKTGGNQPQHF. Written as DNA, the CDR3 is TGTGCCAGCAGTAAAAAGACAGGGGGGAATCAGCCCCAGCATTTT.

V gene TRBV3-1 (or the pseudogene TRBV3-2) combines with J gene TRBJ1-1; D is perhaps TRBD1 (6 bases). Trimming shortened V by 4 bases and J by 5 bases, and 17 bases separated the two germline ends. The CDR3 length is 15 residues. Germline V gene data show CDR1 as LGHDT and CDR2 as YNNKEL (reference sequence). The CDR3 sequence is CASSPRVIGGTEAFF. DNA of the CDR3: TGTGCCAGCAGCCCCCGGGTTATAGGGGGTACTGAAGCTTTCTTT.

This chain's CDR3 is CASSLSGGYEQYF. CDR3 nucleotide sequence: TGTGCCAGCAGTTTAAGTGGGGGCTACGAGCAGTACTTC. The chain has TRBV12-3 or TRBV12-4 and TRBJ2-7; the D call may be TRBD1 or TRBD2 (5 bases each). The CDR3 has 13 residues. The V end was cut by 2 bases, the J end by 3 bases, with 8 bases between.

This chain links TRBV6-5 with TRBJ1-1; D may be TRBD1 (6 bases). V was trimmed by 0 bases and J by 1 base, leaving 9 bases between them. Germline V gene lookup returns CDR1 MNHEY and CDR2 SVGAGI. The CDR3 totals 15 residues. This CDR3 reads CASSYSGGGNTEAFF. The DNA for the CDR3 is TGTGCCAGCAGTTACTCGGGGGGCGGGAACACTGAAGCTTTCTTT.

The chain recombines TRBV3-1 (or the pseudogene TRBV3-2) with TRBJ1-2, with no clear D. The CDR3 is made up of 13 amino acids. Trimming left V 1 base short and J 5 bases short, with 8 bases between. The germline gives CDR1 LGHDT, CDR2 YNNKEL (reference sequence). CDR3 amino acids: CASSQGSGYGYTF. CDR3 in DNA: TGTGCCAGCAGCCAAGGATCAGGATATGGCTACACCTTC.

The rearrangement uses TRBV4-1 and TRBJ1-5; 10 positions match TRBD1. The CDR3 extends over 21 amino acids. The junction had 17 bases not matched to a gene; V was cut back by 1 base and J by 2 bases. CDR1 and CDR2 (germline): MGHRA, YSYEKL. The CDR3 reads CASSQAYAGTGAPKGNQPQHF. In nucleotides, the CDR3 is TGCGCCAGCAGCCAAGCCTACGCCGGGACAGGGGCTCCTAAGGGCAATCAGCCCCAGCATTTT.